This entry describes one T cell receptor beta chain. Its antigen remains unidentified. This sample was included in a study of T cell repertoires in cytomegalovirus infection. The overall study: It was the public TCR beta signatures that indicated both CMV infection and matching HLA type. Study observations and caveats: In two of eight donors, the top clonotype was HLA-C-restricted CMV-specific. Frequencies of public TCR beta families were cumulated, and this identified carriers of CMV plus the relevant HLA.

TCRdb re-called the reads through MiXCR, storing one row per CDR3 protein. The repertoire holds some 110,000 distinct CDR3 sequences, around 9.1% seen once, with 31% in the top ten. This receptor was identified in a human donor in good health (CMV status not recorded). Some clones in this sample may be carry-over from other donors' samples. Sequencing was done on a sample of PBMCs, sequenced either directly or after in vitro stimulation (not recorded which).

This chain's CDR3 is CASSLYPFGSSGELFF. In DNA form, the CDR3 reads TGTGCCAGCAGCTTATATCCGTTCGGTTCGTCCGGGGAGCTGTTTTTT. This sequence joins TRBV7-8 and TRBJ2-2; D is uncertain. CDR1 is SGHVS and CDR2 is FQNEAQ in the germline V gene. Between the trimmed V and J ends, which lost 2 bases and 6 bases, there was a span of 16 bases. The CDR3 spans 16 residues.